One and the same sample provided the 14 T cell receptor beta chains below, sequenced in a study of CD8+CD57+ T cells in acquired aplastic anemia (dated by TCRdb to the late 2010s). The sequencing machine was an Illumina HiSeq 2000. Profiling of TCR beta VDJ combinations and CDR3 sequences used genomic DNA as the template. Starting from the raw public reads, TCRdb applied fastp trimming at Q25, assembled clones with MiXCR and retained in-frame beta chains. Each CDR3 protein appears once, grouped with its most common genes and DNA. The sample table contains hundreds of thousands of distinct CDR3 sequences; only one count was recorded for approximately 58% of them. The biggest ten clones account for approximately 1.3% of the sample. The patients picked for sequencing were ones in whom flow cytometry had shown an expansion of CD8+CD57+ cells. The sample taken for sequencing was sorted CD4+, CD8+, or CD8+CD57+ T cells (not recorded which) from PBMCs. These receptors were obtained from a human donor with aplastic anemia.

V and J are TRBV2 and TRBJ2-7; a possible D gene is TRBD1 (6 bases). V was shortened by 6 bases and J by 4 bases, with 16 bases between the two germline ends. The germline CDR1 and CDR2 sequences are SNHLY and FYNNEI. This CDR3 region has 14 residues. CDR3: CASRGQMTGYEQYF. CDR3 coding DNA: TGTGCCAGCAGAGGACAGATGACCGGGTACGAGCAGTACTTC.

On this clonotype itself: The conserved closing phenylalanine or tryptophan is absent in this CDR3, likely reflecting a read error. No DNA is shown, since the ends of the CDR3 on it are uncertain; the CDR3 is the one TCRdb lists. V is TRBV10-3 and J is TRBJ2-2; the DNA was not used to check the table's D call, TRBD2. The CDR3 is 10 amino acids in total, end residues counted. The germline gives CDR1 ENHRY, CDR2 SYGVKD. The CDR3 sequence is CASSVAQGGI.

This sequence joins TRBV20-1 and TRBJ2-3; maybe TRBD1 (5 bases). CDR3 size: 16 residues. Germline CDR1 is DFQATT and CDR2 is SNEGSKA (reference sequence). The V and J ends lost 0 bases and 1 base respectively, with 14 bases between them. The CDR3 here is CSARDLGRAGTDTQYF. CDR3 nucleotide sequence: TGCAGTGCTAGAGATCTGGGCAGGGCGGGCACAGATACGCAGTATTTT.

Comments on this clonotype: Lacking the conserved final phenylalanine or tryptophan, this CDR3 likely reflects a read error. J is TRBJ2-5 and V is TRBV2; possible D gene TRBD2, 6 bases. The V and J ends lost 6 bases and 2 bases respectively, with 13 bases between them. Looked up from germline, CDR1 is SNHLY and CDR2 is FYNNEI. CDR3 length: 14 amino acids. Written as DNA, the CDR3 is TGTGCCAGCAGCCCCGGGGGAGGACAAGAGACCCAGTACTCC. Translating gives CASSPGGGQETQYS.

The chain is built from TRBV10-3 and TRBJ2-7; D is unclear. The germline V and J ends were trimmed by 5 bases and 1 base, with 15 bases remaining between them. Looked up from germline, CDR1 is ENHRY and CDR2 is SYGVKD. The CDR3 is 15 amino acids. CDR3 DNA sequence: TGTGCCATCAGTTCTGATAAAATTAGATCCTACGAGCAGTACTTC. Translated: CAISSDKIRSYEQYF.

The chain has TRBV7-8 and TRBJ1-5; no clear D gene. Trimming took off 5 bases at V and 14 bases at J, with 13 bases between the two ends. CDR1 and CDR2 from the germline V gene are SGHVS and FQNEAQ. The CDR3 has 11 residues. For the CDR3, the DNA is TGTGCCAGCAGCGAGGGCTCTACCAAGCATTTT. Protein: CASSEGSTKHF.

In its sample, this clonotype was seen a few times. The V and J genes are TRBV12-3 or TRBV12-4 and TRBJ2-1; D remains ambiguous. The CDR3 is 11 amino acids. V lost 8 bases, J lost 4 bases, and 6 bases lay in between. The CDR3 spells CASSEYNEQFF. As DNA, the CDR3 is TGTGCCAGCTCCGAATACAATGAGCAGTTCTTC.

This chain links TRBV20-1 with TRBJ2-3; TRBD2 is a possible D gene (5 bases). There are 13 residues in the CDR3. Germline CDR1 is DFQATT and CDR2 is SNEGSKA (reference sequence). The V end was cut by 5 bases, the J end by 2 bases, with 11 bases between. CDR3 DNA sequence: TGCAGTGCTCCCCAACTAGACACAGATACGCAGTATTTT. This encodes CSAPQLDTDTQYF.

The chain uses TRBV29-1 and TRBJ2-1; 13 nucleotides agree with TRBD2. Germline V gene data show CDR1 as SQVTM and CDR2 as ANQGSEA. Trimming cost V 6 bases and J 8 bases; bases outside gene matches: 10. The CDR3 totals 15 residues. CDR3 DNA sequence: TGCAGCGTCGATCCTACTAGCGGGAGGGCCGATGAGCAGTTCTTC. Translated: CSVDPTSGRADEQFF.

In this sample, this clonotype turned up a few times. The chain carries TRBV2 and TRBJ1-2, with a tentative D call TRBD1 (5 bases). V lost 1 base and J 3 bases, leaving 6 bases between the germline ends. Germline CDR1 is SNHLY and CDR2 is FYNNEI. The CDR3 is 13 residues long. The CDR3 DNA follows: TGTGCCAGCAGTGAAGTAGGGGACTATGGCTACACCTTC. This codes for CASSEVGDYGYTF.

Of note for this clonotype: One junction end disagrees with the germline gene, perhaps due to a read error. V and J are TRBV10-1 and TRBJ2-1, with TRBD2 matching 14 bases. This CDR3 comprises 16 residues. The V gene's germline CDR1 is WNHNN and CDR2 SYGVQD (reference sequence). The CDR3 reads CAISWRGTSGGPLQFF. The CDR3 DNA is TGTGCCATCAGCTGGCGCGGGACTAGCGGGGGCCCCCTCCAGTTCTTC.

The chain recombines TRBV28 with TRBJ2-7; D unclear. The CDR3 sequence is 14 residues long. Germline V gives CDR1 MDHEN, CDR2 SYDVKM. Trimming took 5 bases from V and 5 from J, leaving 16 bases between them. CDR3 in DNA: TGTGCCAGCAGTCCTCCTCAGACGCGCGACGAGCAGTACTTC. This gives the protein CASSPPQTRDEQYF.

This rearrangement joins TRBV20-1 to TRBJ2-1; maybe TRBD2 (5 bases). Per the germline V gene, CDR1 is DFQATT and CDR2 is SNEGSKA (reference sequence). Trimming pared 2 bases from V and 3 bases from J, leaving 5 bases between. The CDR3 runs 12 residues. Here the CDR3 DNA reads TGCAGTGCTAGAACTAGCTACAATGAGCAGTTCTTC. Protein: CSARTSYNEQFF.

The chain joins TRBV18 to TRBJ1-1; 8 bases fit TRBD1. J was trimmed by 6 bases and V by 6 bases; bases with no gene match: 15. The CDR3 is 16 amino acids. Per germline, CDR1 KGHSH and CDR2 LQKENI. The DNA for the CDR3 is TGTGCCAGCTCTTTTGACCGACAGACAGGGGCAGCTGAAGCTTTCTTT. It translates to CASSFDRQTGAAEAFF.